This T cell receptor beta chain was obtained from a study of shared clonotypes between healthy human individuals. Assay used: immunoSEQ multiplex PCR; TCRdb lists only in-frame clones, some missing. The table shows roughly 2.2 million clones, with 85% to 95% occurring only once. This CDR3 region has 14 residues. V shed 4 bases and J 14 bases; nucleotides not matched to a gene: 11. Germline lookup yields CDR1 SNHLY and CDR2 FYNNEI. This sequence joins TRBV2 and TRBJ1-4; 9 bases match TRBD1. Sequenced input: naive CD4+ T cells from PBMCs. As to subset: CD45RA+ positively selected. The TCR originated in a man aged 18 to 29 in good health. Some clones in this sample may be carry-over from other donors' samples. The CDR3 reads CASSATGQGNNLFF. The DNA of the CDR3 is TGTGCCAGCAGTGCCACGGGACAGGGCAATAACCTGTTTTTT.